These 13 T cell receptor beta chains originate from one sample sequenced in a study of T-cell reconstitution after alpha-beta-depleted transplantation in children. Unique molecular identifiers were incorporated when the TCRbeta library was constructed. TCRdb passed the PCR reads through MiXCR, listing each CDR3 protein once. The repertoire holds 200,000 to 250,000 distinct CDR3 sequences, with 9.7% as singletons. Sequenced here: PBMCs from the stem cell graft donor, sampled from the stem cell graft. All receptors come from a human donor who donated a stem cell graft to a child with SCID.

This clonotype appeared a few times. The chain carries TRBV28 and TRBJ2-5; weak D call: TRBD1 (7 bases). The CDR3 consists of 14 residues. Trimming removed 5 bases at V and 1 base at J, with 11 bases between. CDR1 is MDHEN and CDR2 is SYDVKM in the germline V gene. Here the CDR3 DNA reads TGTGCCAGCAGTCCCCAGGGGGGCCAAGAGACCCAGTACTTC. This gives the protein CASSPQGGQETQYF.

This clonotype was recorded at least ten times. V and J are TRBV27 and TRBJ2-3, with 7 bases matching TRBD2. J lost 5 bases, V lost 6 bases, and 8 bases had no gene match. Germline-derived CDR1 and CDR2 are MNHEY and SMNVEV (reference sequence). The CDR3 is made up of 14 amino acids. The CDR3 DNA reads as TGTGCCAGCAGCATGGGAGGGGAGCTAGATACGCAGTATTTT. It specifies CASSMGGELDTQYF.

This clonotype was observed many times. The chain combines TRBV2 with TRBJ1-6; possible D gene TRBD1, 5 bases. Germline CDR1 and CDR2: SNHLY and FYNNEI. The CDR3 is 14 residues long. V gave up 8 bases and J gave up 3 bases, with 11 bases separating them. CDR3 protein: CASGGAVYNSPLHF. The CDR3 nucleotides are TGTGCCAGCGGGGGAGCCGTCTATAATTCACCCCTCCACTTT.

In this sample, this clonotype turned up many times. The CDR3 nucleotides are TGTGCCAGCAGCTTCTTGGGGGCGGTTGGAGAGACCCAGTACTTC. Its translation: CASSFLGAVGETQYF. The chain couples TRBV7-9 to TRBJ2-5; D is perhaps TRBD1 (6 bases). The CDR3 extends over 15 amino acids. The V end was cut by 3 bases, the J end by 4 bases, with 15 bases between. The germline V gene encodes CDR1 SEHNR and CDR2 FQNEAQ (reference sequence).

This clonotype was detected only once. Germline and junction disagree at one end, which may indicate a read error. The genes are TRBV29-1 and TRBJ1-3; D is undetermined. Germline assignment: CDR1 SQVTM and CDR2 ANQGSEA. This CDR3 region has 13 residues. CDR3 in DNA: TGCAGCGTTGAAGTGATCTCTGCAAACACCATATATTTT. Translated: CSVEVISANTIYF.

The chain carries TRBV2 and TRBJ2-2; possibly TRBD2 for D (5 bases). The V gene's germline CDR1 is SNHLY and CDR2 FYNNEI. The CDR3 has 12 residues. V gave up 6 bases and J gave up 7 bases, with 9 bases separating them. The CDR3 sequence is CASRVGGGELFF. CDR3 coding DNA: TGTGCCAGCAGGGTCGGAGGCGGGGAGCTGTTTTTT.

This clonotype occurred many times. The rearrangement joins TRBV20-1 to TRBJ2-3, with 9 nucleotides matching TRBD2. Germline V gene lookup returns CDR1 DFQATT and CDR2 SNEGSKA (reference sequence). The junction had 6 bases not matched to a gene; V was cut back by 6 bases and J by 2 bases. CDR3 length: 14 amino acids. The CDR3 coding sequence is TGCAGTGCCCTTAGCGGGGGCCTCACAGATACGCAGTATTTT. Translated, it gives CSALSGGLTDTQYF.

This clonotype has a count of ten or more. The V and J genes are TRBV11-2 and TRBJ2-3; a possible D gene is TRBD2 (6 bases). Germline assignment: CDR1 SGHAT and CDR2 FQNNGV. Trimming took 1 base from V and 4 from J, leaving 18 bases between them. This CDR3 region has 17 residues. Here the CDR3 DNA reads TGTGCCAGCAGCTTAGGGGTGGACGGGGGAGCCCCAGATACGCAGTATTTT. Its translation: CASSLGVDGGAPDTQYF.

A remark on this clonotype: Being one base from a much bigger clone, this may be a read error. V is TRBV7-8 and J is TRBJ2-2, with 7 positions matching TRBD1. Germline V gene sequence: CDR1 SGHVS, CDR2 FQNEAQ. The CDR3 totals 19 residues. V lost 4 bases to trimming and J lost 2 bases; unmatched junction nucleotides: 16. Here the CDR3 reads CASSSGRQGLLENTGELFF. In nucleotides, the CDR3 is TGTGCCAGCAGCTCAGGAAGACAGGGCCTTTTAGAAAACACCGGGGAGCTGTTTTTT.

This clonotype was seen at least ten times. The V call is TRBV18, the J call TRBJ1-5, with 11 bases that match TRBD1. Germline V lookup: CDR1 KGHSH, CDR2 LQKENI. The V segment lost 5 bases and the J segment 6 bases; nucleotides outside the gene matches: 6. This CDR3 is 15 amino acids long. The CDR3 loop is CASSWTGGVGQPQHF. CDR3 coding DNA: TGTGCCAGCTCATGGACAGGGGGCGTGGGTCAGCCCCAGCATTTT.

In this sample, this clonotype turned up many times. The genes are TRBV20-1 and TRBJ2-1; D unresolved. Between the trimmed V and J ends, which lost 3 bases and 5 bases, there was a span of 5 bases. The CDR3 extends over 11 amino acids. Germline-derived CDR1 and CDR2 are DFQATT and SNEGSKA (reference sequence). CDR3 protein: CSARGNNEQFF. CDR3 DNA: TGCAGTGCTAGGGGGAACAATGAGCAGTTCTTC.

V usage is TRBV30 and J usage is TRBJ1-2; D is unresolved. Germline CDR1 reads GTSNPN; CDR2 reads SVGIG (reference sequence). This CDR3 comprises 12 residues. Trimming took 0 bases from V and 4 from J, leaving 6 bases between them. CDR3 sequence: CAWSVQIYGYTF. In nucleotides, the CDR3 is TGTGCCTGGAGTGTACAGATCTATGGCTACACCTTC.

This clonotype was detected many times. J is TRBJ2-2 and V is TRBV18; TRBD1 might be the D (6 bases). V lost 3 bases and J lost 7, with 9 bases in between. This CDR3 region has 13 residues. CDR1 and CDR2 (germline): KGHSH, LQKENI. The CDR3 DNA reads TGTGCCAGCTCACCTACAGGGAACGGGGAGCTGTTTTTT. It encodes CASSPTGNGELFF.